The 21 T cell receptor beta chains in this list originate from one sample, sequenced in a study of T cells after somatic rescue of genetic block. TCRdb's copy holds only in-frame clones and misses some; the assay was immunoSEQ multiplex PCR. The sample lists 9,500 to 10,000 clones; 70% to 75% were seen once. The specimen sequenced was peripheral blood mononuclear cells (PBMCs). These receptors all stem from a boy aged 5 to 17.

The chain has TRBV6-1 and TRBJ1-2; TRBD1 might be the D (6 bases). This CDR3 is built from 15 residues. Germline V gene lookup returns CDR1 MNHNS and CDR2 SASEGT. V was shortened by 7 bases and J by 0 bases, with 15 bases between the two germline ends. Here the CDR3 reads CASILSRQANYGYTF. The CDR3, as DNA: TGTGCCAGCATCCTTAGCCGACAGGCTAACTATGGCTACACCTTC.

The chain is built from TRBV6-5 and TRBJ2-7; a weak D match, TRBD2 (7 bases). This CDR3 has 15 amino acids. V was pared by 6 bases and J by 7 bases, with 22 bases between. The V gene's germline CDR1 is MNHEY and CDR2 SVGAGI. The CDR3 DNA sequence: TGTGCCAGCAGCCCTGTTGGGGGGGCGAGGAAGGAGCAGTACTTC. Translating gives CASSPVGGARKEQYF.

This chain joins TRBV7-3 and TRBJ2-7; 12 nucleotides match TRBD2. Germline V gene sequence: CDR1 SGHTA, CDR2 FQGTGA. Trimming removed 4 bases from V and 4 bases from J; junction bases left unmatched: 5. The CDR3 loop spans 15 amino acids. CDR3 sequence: CASSSLAGGRYEQYF. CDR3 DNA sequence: TGTGCCAGCAGCTCTCTAGCGGGGGGGAGGTACGAGCAGTACTTC.

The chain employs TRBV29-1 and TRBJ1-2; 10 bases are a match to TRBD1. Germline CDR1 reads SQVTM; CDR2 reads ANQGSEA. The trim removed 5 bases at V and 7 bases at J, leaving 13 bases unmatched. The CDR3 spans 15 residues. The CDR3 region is CSVPGQGRTVGGYTF. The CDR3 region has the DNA TGCAGCGTTCCGGGACAGGGGAGAACTGTAGGTGGCTACACCTTC. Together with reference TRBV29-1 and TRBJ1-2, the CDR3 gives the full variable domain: SAVISQKPSRDICQRGTSLTIQCQVDSQVTMMFWYRQQPGQSLTLIATANQGSEATYESGFVIDKFPISRPNLTFSTLTVSNMSPEDSSIYLCSVPGQGRTVGGYTFGSGTRLTVV.

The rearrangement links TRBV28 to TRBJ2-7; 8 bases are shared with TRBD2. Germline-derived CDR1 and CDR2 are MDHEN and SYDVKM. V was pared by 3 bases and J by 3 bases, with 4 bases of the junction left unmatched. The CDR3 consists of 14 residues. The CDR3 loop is CASSLIGTSYEQYF. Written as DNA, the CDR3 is TGTGCCAGCAGTTTGATCGGGACTAGCTACGAGCAGTACTTC.

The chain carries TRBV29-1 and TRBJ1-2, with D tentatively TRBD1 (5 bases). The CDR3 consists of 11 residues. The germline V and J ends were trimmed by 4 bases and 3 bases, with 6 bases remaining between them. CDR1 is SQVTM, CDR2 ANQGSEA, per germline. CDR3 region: CSVGGDYGYTF. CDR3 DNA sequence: TGCAGCGTTGGGGGCGACTATGGCTACACCTTC.

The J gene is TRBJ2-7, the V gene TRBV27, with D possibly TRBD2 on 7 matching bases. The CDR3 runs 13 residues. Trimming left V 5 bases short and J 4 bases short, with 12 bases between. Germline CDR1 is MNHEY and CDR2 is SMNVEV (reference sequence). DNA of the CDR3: TGTGCCAGCAGTCTGGGGGGGCGATACGAGCAGTACTTC. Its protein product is CASSLGGRYEQYF.

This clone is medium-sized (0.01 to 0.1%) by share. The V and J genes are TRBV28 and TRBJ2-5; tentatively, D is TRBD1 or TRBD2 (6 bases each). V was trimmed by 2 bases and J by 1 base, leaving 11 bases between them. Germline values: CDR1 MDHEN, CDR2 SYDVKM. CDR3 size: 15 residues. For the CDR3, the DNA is TGTGCCAGCAGTTTAACTTGGGGGGCCCAAGAGACCCAGTACTTC. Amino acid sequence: CASSLTWGAQETQYF.

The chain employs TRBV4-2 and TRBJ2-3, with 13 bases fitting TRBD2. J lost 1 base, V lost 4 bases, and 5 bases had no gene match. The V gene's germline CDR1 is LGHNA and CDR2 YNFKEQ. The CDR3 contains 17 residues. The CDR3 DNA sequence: TGTGCCAGCAGCCCCCTAGGACTAGCGGGGGGCACAGATACGCAGTATTTT. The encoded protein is CASSPLGLAGGTDTQYF.

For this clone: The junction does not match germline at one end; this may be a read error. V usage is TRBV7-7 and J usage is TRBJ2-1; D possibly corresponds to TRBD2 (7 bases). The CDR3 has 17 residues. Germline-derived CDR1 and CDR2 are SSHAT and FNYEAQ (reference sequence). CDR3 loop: CASSLVGGPSSYNEQFF. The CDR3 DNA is TGTGCTAGCAGCTTAGTCGGGGGGCCCAGCTCCTACAATGAGCAGTTCTTC. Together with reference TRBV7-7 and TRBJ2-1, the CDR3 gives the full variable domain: GAGVSQSPRYKVTKRGQDVTLRCDPISSHATLYWYQQALGQGPEFLTYFNYEAQPDKSGLPSDRFSAERPEGSISTLTIQRTEQRDSAMYRCASSLVGGPSSYNEQFFGPGTRLTVL.

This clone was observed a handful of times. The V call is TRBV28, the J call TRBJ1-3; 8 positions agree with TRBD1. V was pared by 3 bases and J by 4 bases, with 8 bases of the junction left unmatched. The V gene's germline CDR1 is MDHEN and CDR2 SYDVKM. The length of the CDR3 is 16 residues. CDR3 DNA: TGTGCCAGCAGTTTCGCATCAGGGGGCGGCGGAAACACCATATATTTT. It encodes CASSFASGGGGNTIYF.

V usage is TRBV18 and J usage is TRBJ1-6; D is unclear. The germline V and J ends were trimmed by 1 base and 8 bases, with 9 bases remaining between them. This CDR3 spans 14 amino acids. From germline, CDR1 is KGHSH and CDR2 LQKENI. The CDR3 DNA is TGTGCCAGCTCACCACAAGGGAGGGATTCACCCCTCCACTTT. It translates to CASSPQGRDSPLHF.

For the CDR3, the DNA is TGTGCCAGCAGCACACCGGGAGAGCAAGAGACCCAGTACTTC. Its translation: CASSTPGEQETQYF. The chain has TRBV7-3 and TRBJ2-5; perhaps TRBD2 as D (6 bases). The ends were cut back, 5 bases at V and 2 bases at J, with 12 bases in the middle. The CDR3 has 14 residues. Germline V gene sequence: CDR1 SGHTA, CDR2 FQGTGA.

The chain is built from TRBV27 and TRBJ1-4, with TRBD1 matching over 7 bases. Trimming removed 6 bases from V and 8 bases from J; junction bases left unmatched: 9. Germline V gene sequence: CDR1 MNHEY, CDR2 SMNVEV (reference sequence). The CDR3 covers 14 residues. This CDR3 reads CASRRTGEREKLFF. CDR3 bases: TGTGCCAGCAGGAGGACAGGAGAGAGAGAAAAACTGTTTTTT.

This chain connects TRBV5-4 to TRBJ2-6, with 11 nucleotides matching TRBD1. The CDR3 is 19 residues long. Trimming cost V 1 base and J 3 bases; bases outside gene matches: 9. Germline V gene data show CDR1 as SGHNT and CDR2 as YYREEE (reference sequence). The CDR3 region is CASSLIGQGAAGGANVLTF. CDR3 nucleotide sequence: TGTGCCAGCAGCTTGATAGGACAGGGGGCAGCAGGTGGGGCCAACGTCCTGACTTTC.

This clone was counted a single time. In DNA, the CDR3 is TGTGCCAGCAGCTTAGACCGGTGGCAGAACTACGAGCAGTACTTC. Protein: CASSLDRWQNYEQYF. The chain links TRBV7-8 to TRBJ2-7; no reliable D call. The length of the CDR3 is 15 residues. V was shortened by 1 base and J by 3 bases, with 13 bases between the two germline ends. Germline V gene data show CDR1 as SGHVS and CDR2 as FQNEAQ.

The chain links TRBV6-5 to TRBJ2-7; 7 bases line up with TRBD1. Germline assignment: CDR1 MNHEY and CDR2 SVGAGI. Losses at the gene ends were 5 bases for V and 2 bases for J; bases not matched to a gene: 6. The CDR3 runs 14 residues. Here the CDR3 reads CASSATGPTYEQYF. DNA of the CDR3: TGTGCCAGCAGTGCGACAGGGCCGACCTACGAGCAGTACTTC.

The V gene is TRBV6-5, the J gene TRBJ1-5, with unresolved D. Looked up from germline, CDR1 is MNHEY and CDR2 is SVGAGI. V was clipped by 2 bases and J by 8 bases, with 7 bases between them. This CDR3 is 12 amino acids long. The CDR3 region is CASSYLGEPQHF. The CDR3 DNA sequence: TGTGCCAGCAGTTACCTCGGGGAGCCCCAGCATTTT.

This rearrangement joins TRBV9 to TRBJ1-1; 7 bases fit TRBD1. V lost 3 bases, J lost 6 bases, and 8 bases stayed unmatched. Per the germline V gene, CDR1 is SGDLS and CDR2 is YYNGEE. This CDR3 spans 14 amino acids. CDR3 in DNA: TGTGCCAGCAGCGACCCCCCACAGGGGTCTGAAGCTTTCTTT. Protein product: CASSDPPQGSEAFF. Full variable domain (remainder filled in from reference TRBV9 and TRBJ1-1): DSGVTQTPKHLITATGQRVTLRCSPRSGDLSVYWYQQSLDQGLQFLIQYYNGEERAKGNILERFSAQQFPDLHSELNLSSLELGDSALYFCASSDPPQGSEAFFGQGTRLTVV.

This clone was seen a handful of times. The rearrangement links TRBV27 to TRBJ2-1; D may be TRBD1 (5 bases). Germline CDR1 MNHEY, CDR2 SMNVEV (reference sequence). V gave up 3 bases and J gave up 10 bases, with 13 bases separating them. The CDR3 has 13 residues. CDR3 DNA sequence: TGTGCCAGCAGTTTGGCGACTCGGACAGAGCAGTTCTTC. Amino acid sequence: CASSLATRTEQFF.

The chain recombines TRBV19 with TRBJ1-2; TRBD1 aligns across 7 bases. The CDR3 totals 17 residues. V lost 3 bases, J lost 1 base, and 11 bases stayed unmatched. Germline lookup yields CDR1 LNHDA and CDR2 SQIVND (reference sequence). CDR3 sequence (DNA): TGTGCCAGTAGTATTTGGACAGGAACCCCACTTAACTATGGCTACACCTTC. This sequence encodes CASSIWTGTPLNYGYTF.